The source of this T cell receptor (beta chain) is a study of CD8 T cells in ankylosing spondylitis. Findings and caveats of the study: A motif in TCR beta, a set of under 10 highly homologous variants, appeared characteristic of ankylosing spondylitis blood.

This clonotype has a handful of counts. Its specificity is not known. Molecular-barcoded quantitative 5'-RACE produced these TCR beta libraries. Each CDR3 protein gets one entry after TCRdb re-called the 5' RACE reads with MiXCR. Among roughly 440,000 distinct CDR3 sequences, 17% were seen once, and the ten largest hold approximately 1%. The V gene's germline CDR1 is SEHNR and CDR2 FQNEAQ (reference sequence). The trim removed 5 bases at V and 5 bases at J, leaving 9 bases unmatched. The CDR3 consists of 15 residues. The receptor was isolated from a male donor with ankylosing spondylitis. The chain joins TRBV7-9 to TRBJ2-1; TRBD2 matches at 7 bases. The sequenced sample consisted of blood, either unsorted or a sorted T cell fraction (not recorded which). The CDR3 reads CASSLPGAGNNEQFF. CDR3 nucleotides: TGTGCCAGCAGCCTTCCCGGAGCGGGGAACAATGAGCAGTTCTTC.